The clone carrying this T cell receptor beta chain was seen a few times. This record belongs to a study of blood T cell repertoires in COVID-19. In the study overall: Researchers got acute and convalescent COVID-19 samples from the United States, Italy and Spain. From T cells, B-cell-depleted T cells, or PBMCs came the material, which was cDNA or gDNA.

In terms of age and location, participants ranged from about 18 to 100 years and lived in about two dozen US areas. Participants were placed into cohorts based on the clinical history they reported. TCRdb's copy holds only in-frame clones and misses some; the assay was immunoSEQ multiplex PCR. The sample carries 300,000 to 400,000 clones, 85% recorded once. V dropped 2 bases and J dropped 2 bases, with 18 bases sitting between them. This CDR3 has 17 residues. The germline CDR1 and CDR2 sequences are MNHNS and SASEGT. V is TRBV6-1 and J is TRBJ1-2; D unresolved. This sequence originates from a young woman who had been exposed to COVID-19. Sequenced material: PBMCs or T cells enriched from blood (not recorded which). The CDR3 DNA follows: TGTGCCAGCAGTGAATATTTAGGCGGGAACCAAAACTATGGCTACACCTTC. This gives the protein CASSEYLGGNQNYGYTF.